This TCR beta chain was profiled in a study of cytomegalovirus exposure and HLA in healthy donors. Germline CDR1 SGHVS, CDR2 FNYEAQ. This CDR3 comprises 15 residues. V dropped 2 bases and J dropped 2 bases, with 10 bases sitting between them. PCR used 60 Vbeta primers and 13 Jbeta primers. Sequencing was performed with immunoSEQ multiplex PCR; in TCRdb, only in-frame clones are kept and a portion is missing. Of about 200,000 clones listed, 79% are singletons. This clone was picked up one time. The sample contains more than one DNA sequence encoding this CDR3. This chain connects TRBV7-6 to TRBJ1-3; a possible D gene is TRBD1 (5 bases). The specimen sequenced was PBMCs. The sequence was collected from a woman aged 25 to 45 in good health and CMV-seropositive. CDR3 coding DNA: TGTGCCAGCAGCTTACAGGGAATCGCTGGAAACACCATATATTTT. As protein: CASSLQGIAGNTIYF.